One T cell receptor (beta chain) is described in this entry. The data were taken from a study of T cell responses to AZD1222 COVID-19 vaccine. Method: immunoSEQ multiplex PCR; TCRdb's copy keeps in-frame clones and lacks some. The sample has about 140,000 clones, approximately 95% seen once. The CDR3 spans 13 residues. Trimming took 2 bases from V and 7 from J, leaving 12 bases between them. This clonotype was obtained from an adult in good health. The rearrangement joins TRBV12-3 or TRBV12-4 to TRBJ2-7; D perhaps matches TRBD1 (5 bases). Sequences were derived from peripheral blood, sampled on day 0 of MenACWY control vaccination. The CDR3 loop is CASSLQGIREQYF. The CDR3 DNA is TGTGCCAGCAGTTTACAGGGAATAAGGGAGCAGTACTTC.